This T cell receptor (beta chain) was recorded in a study of cytomegalovirus exposure and HLA in healthy donors. Findings and caveats of the study: Earlier results showed most TCR beta V segments being productive about 87% or about 30% of the time.

The J segment lost 5 bases and the V segment lost 1 base, leaving 5 bases of the junction unmatched. The CDR3 is made up of 17 amino acids. Germline CDR1 MGHRA, CDR2 YSYEKL. Donors were nominally healthy when sampled, though unrecorded immune exposures were likely. As to this clone: Its antigen is unidentified.

The PCR had 60 Vbeta and 13 Jbeta primers. Data came from immunoSEQ multiplex PCR; TCRdb stores just in-frame clones and leaves some out. The repertoire holds 150,000 to 200,000 clones, with 60% to 80% as singletons. This TCR came from a woman aged 25 to 39 in good health and CMV-seronegative. The genes are TRBV4-1 and TRBJ2-5; 15 bases map to TRBD2. Sequencing input: PBMCs. CDR3 in DNA: TGCGCCAGCAGCCAAGTGGGACTAGCGGGGGGTGGGGAGACCCAGTACTTC. Its protein product is CASSQVGLAGGGETQYF.